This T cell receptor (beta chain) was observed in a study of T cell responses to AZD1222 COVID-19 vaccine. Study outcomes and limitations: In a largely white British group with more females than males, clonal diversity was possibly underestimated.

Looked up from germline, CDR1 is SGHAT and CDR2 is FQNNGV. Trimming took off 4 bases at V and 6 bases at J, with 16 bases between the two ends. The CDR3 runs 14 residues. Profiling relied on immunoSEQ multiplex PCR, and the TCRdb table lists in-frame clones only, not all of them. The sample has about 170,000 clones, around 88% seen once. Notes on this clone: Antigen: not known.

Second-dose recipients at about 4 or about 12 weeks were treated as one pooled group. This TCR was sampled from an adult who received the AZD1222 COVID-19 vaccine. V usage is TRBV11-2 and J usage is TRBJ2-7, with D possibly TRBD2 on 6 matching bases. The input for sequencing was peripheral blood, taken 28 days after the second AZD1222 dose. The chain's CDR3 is CASSSVEGLSEQYF. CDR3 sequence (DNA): TGTGCCAGCAGCTCCGTGGAGGGATTGAGCGAGCAGTACTTC.